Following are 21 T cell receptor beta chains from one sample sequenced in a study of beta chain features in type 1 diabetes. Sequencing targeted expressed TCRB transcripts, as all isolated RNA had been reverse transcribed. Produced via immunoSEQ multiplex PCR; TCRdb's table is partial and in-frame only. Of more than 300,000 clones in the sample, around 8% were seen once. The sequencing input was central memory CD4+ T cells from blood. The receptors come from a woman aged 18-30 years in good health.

The DNA for the CDR3 is TGCGCCAGCAGCTTGTCACAGGAGATGAACTATGGCTACACCTTC. It encodes CASSLSQEMNYGYTF. This chain links TRBV5-1 with TRBJ1-2; TRBD1 is a possible D gene (5 bases). Per the germline V gene, CDR1 is SGHRS and CDR2 is YFSETQ. The CDR3 is 15 residues long. The V and J ends lost 1 base and 2 bases respectively, with 12 bases between them.

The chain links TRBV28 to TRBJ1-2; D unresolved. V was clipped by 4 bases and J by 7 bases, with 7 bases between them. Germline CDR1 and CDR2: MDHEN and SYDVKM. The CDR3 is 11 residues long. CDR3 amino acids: CASSSRFGYTF. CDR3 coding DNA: TGTGCCAGCAGTTCGAGGTTTGGCTACACCTTC.

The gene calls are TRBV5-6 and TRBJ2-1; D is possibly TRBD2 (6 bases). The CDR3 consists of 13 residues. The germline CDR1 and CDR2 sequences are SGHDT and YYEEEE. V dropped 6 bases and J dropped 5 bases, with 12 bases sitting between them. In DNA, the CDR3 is TGTGCCAGCACACTAGCAGGGCACAATGAGCAGTTCTTC. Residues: CASTLAGHNEQFF.

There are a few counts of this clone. The CDR3 bases are TGTGCCAGCAGTTATTCAATCGGGAGGTCTGCCGAGCAGTACTTC. Translation gives CASSYSIGRSAEQYF. The chain recombines TRBV27 with TRBJ2-7; 7 positions match TRBD2. The CDR3 extends over 15 amino acids. Germline V gene lookup returns CDR1 MNHEY and CDR2 SMNVEV (reference sequence). The V segment lost 4 bases and the J segment 6 bases; nucleotides outside the gene matches: 12.

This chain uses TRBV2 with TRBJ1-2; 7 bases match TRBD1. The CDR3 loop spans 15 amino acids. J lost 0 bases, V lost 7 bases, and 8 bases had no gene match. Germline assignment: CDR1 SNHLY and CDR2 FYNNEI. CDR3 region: CASKEPGTANYGYTF. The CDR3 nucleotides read TGTGCCAGCAAGGAACCTGGGACAGCTAACTATGGCTACACCTTC.

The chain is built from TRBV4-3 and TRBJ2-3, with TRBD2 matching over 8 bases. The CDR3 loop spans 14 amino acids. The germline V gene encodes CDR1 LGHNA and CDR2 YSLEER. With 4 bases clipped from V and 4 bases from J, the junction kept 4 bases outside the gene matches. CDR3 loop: CASSPEGLADTQYF. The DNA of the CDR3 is TGCGCCAGCAGCCCCGAGGGACTAGCAGATACGCAGTATTTT.

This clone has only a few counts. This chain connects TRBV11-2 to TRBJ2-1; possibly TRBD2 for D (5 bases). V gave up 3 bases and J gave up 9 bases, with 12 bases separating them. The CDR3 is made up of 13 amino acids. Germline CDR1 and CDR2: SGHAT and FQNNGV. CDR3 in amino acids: CASSFHTSLEQFF. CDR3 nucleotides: TGTGCCAGCAGCTTCCACACTAGTCTTGAGCAGTTCTTC.

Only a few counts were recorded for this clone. In DNA form, the CDR3 reads TGTGCCACAGGACGAAGTAGCACAGATACGCAGTATTTT. It specifies CATGRSSTDTQYF. This chain connects TRBV5-5 to TRBJ2-3; D gene unclear. Per germline, CDR1 SGHKS and CDR2 YYEKEE (reference sequence). The CDR3 consists of 13 residues. The V end was cut by 9 bases, the J end by 0 bases, with 11 bases between. The variable domain in full, with the rest retrieved from reference TRBV5-5 and TRBJ2-3, is DAGVTQSPTHLIKTRGQQVTLRCSPISGHKSVSWYQQVLGQGPQFIFQYYEKEERGRGNFPDRFSARQFPNYSSELNVNALLLGDSALYLCATGRSSTDTQYFGPGTRLTVL.

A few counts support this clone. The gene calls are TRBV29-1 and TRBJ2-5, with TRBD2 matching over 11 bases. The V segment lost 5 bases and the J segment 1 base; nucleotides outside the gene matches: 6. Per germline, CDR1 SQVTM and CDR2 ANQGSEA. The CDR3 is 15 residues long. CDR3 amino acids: CSVQLAGGSQETQYF. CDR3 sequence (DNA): TGCAGCGTTCAATTAGCGGGAGGGAGCCAAGAGACCCAGTACTTC.

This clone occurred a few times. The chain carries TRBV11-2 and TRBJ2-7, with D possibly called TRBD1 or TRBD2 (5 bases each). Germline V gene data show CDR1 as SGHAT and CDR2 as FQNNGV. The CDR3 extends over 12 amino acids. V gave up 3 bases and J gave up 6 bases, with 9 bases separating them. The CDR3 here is CASSFIGGEQYF. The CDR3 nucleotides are TGTGCCAGCAGCTTCATTGGGGGCGAGCAGTACTTC.

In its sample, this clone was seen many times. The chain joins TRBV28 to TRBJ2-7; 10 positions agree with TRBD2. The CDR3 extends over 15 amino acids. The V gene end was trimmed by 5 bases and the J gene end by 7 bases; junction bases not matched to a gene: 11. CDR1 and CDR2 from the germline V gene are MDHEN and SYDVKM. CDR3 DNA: TGTGCCAGCAGTACTAGCGGGGCCCCCTTCTTGGAGCAGTACTTC. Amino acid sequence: CASSTSGAPFLEQYF.

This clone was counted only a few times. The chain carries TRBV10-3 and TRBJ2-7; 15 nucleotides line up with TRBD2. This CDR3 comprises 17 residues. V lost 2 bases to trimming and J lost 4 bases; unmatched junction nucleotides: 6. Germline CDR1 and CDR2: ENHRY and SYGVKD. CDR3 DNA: TGTGCCATCAGTGAGCCGGGACTAGCGGGAGGTTTTTACGAGCAGTACTTC. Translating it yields CAISEPGLAGGFYEQYF.

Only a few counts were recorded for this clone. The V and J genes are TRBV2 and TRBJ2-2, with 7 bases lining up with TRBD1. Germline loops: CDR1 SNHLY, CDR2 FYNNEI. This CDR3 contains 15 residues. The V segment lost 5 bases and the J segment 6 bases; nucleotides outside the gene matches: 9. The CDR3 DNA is TGTGCCAGCAGTAGACAGGGTGGAGTTGCCGGGGAGCTGTTTTTT. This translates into CASSRQGGVAGELFF.

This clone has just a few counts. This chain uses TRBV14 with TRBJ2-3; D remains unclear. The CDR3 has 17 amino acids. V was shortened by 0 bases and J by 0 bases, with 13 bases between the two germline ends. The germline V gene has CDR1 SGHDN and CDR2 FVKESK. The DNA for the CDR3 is TGTGCCAGCAGCCAAGATCTGGTTCGTCACAGCACAGATACGCAGTATTTT. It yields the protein CASSQDLVRHSTDTQYF.

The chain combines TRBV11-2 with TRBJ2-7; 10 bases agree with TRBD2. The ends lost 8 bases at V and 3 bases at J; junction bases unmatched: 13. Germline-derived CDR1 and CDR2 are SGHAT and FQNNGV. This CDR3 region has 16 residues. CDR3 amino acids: CASSHETSGMNYEQYF. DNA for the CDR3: TGTGCCAGCTCCCACGAAACTAGCGGGATGAACTACGAGCAGTACTTC. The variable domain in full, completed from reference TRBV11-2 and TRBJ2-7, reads EAGVAQSPRYKIIEKRQSVAFWCNPISGHATLYWYQQILGQGPKLLIQFQNNGVVDDSQLPKDRFSAERLKGVDSTLKIQPAKLEDSAVYLCASSHETSGMNYEQYFGPGTRLTVT.

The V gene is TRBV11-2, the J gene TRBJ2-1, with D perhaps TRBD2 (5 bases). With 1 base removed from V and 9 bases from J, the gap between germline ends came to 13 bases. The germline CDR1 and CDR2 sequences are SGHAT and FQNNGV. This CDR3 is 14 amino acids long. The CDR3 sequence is CASSLAASSGEQFF. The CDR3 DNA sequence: TGTGCCAGCAGCTTAGCGGCTAGCAGCGGTGAGCAGTTCTTC.

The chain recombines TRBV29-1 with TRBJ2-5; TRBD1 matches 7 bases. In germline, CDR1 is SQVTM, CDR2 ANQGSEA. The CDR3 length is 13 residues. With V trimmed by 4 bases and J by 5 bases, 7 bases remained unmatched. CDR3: CSVVRGGRETQYF. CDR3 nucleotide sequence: TGCAGCGTTGTTAGAGGGGGCCGGGAGACCCAGTACTTC.

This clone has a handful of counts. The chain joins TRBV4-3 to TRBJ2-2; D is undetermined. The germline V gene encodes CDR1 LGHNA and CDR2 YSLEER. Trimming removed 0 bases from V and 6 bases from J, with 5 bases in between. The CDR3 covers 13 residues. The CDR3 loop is CASSQDLAGELFF. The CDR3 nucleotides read TGCGCCAGCAGCCAAGATTTGGCCGGGGAGCTGTTTTTT.

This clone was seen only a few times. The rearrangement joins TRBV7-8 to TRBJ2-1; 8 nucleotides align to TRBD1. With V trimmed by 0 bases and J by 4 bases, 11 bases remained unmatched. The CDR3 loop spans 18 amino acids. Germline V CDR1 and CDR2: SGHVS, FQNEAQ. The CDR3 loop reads CASSLAIHGRGQYNEQFF. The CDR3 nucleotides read TGTGCCAGCAGCTTAGCGATTCATGGCAGGGGGCAGTACAATGAGCAGTTCTTC.

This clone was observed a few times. The CDR3 region has the DNA TGCGCCAGCAGCCAAGATGGACGGACCTCCTACAATGAGCAGTTCTTC. It translates to CASSQDGRTSYNEQFF. This chain connects TRBV4-1 to TRBJ2-1; D uncertain. This CDR3 has 16 residues. V lost 0 bases to trimming and J lost 0 bases, with 9 bases between them. CDR1 is MGHRA and CDR2 is YSYEKL in the germline V gene.

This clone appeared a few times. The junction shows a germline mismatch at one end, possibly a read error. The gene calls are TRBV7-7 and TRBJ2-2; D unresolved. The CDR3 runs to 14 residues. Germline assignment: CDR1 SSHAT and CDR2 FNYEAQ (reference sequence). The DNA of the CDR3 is TGTGCTAGCAGCTCTGGGTTTTCCGCCGGGGAGCTGTTTTTT. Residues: CASSSGFSAGELFF.